This paragraph covers one T cell receptor (beta chain) sequence. V dropped 5 bases and J dropped 1; count of bases not matched to a gene: 4. Germline V gene data show CDR1 as SNHLY and CDR2 as FYNNEI. This CDR3 has 14 amino acids. Here immunoSEQ multiplex PCR was the method, and the copy in TCRdb shows in-frame clones only, minus some. Of about 290,000 clones listed, roughly 91% are singletons. This sample is drawn from a study of blood T cell repertoires in COVID-19. For the study at large: Sites across the United States, Italy and Spain contributed samples from acute and convalescent COVID-19.

The sequence came from a man aged 40-55 years with acute or convalescent COVID-19. Input material: peripheral blood. The rearrangement links TRBV2 to TRBJ1-1; TRBD1 matches 7 bases. CDR3 nucleotides: TGTGCCAGCAGTCGACAGGGAGGGAACACTGAAGCTTTCTTT. Translation: CASSRQGGNTEAFF. The full variable domain, rest sourced from reference TRBV2 and TRBJ1-1, is EPEVTQTPSHQVTQMGQEVILRCVPISNHLYFYWYRQILGQKVEFLVSFYNNEISEKSEIFDDQFSVERPDGSNFTLKIRSTKLEDSAMYFCASSRQGGNTEAFFGQGTRLTVV.